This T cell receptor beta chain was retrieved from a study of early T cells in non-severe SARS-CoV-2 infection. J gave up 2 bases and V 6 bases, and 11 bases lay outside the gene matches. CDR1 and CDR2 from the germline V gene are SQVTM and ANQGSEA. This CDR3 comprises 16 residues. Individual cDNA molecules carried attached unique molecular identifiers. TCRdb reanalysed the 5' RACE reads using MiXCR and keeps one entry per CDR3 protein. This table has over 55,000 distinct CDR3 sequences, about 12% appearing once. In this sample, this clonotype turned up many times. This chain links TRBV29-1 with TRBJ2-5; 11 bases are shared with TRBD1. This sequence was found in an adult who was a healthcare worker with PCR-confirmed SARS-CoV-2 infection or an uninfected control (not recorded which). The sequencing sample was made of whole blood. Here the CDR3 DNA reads TGCAGCGTCGACGAGACAGGGACAGGGGGACAAGAGACCCAGTACTTC. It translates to CSVDETGTGGQETQYF. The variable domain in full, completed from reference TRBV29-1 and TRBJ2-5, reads SAVISQKPSRDICQRGTSLTIQCQVDSQVTMMFWYRQQPGQSLTLIATANQGSEATYESGFVIDKFPISRPNLTFSTLTVSNMSPEDSSIYLCSVDETGTGGQETQYFGPGTRLLVL.